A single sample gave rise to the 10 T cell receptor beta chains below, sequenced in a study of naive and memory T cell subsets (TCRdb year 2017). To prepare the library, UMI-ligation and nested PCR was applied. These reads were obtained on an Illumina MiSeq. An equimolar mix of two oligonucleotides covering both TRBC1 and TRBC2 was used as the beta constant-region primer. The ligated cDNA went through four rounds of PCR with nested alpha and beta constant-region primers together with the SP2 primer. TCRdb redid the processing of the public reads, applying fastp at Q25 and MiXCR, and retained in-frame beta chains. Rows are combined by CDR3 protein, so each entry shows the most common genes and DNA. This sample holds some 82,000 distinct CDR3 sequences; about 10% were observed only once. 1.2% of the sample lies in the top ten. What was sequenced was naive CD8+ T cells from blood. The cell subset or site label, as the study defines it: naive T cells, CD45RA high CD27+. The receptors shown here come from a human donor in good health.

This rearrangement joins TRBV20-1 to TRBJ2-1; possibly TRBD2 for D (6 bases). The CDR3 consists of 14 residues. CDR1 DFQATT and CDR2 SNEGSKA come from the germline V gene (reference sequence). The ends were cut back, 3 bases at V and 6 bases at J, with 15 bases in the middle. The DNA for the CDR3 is TGCAGTGCTAGGGAGCGGACTATTATCAATGAGCAGTTCTTC. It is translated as CSARERTIINEQFF.

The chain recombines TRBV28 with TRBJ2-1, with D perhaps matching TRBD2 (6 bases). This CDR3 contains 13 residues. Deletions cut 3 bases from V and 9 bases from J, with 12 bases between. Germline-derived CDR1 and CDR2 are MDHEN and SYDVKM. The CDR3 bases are TGTGCCAGCAGTTTCGGGGGTAACGCTGAGCAGTTCTTC. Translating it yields CASSFGGNAEQFF. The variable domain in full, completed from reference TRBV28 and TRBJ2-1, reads DVKVTQSSRYLVKRTGEKVFLECVQDMDHENMFWYRQDPGLGLRLIYFSYDVKMKEKGDIPEGYSVSREKKERFSLILESASTNQTSMYLCASSFGGNAEQFFGPGTRLTVL.

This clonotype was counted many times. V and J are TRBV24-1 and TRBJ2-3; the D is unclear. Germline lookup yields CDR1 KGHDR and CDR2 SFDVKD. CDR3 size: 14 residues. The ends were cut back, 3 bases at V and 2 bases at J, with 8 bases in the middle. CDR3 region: CATSDRAVTDTQYF. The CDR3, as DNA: TGTGCCACCAGTGATAGGGCAGTCACAGATACGCAGTATTTT.

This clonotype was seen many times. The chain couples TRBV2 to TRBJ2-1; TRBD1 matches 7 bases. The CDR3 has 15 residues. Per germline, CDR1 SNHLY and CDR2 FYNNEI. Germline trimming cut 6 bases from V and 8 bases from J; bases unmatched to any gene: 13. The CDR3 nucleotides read TGTGCCAGCAGCAAAGGGCCAGGGGGATCAGATGAGCAGTTCTTC. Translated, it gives CASSKGPGGSDEQFF. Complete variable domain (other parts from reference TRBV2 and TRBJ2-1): EPEVTQTPSHQVTQMGQEVILRCVPISNHLYFYWYRQILGQKVEFLVSFYNNEISEKSEIFDDQFSVERPDGSNFTLKIRSTKLEDSAMYFCASSKGPGGSDEQFFGPGTRLTVL.

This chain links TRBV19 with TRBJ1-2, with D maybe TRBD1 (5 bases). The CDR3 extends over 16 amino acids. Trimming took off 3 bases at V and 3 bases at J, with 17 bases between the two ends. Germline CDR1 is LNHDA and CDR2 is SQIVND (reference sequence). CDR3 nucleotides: TGTGCCAGTAGTATCGGATACAGGAGCCCCCACTATGGCTACACCTTC. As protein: CASSIGYRSPHYGYTF.

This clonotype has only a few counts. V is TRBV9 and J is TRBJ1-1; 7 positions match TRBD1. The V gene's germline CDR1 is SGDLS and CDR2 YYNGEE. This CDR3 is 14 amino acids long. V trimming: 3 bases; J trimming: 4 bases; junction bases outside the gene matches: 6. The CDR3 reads CASSASQGGTEAFF. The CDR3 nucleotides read TGTGCCAGCAGCGCCTCCCAGGGGGGCACTGAAGCTTTCTTT. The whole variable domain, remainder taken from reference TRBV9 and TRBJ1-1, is DSGVTQTPKHLITATGQRVTLRCSPRSGDLSVYWYQQSLDQGLQFLIQYYNGEERAKGNILERFSAQQFPDLHSELNLSSLELGDSALYFCASSASQGGTEAFFGQGTRLTVV.

CDR3 nucleotide sequence: TGCGCCAGCAGCTTGGCCGTCGGACTAGCGGGGTCCGGGGAGCTGTTTTTT. Translated, it gives CASSLAVGLAGSGELFF. V is TRBV5-1 and J is TRBJ2-2; 12 nucleotides agree with TRBD2. V gave up 0 bases and J gave up 6 bases; unmatched junction bases: 6. The CDR3 sequence is 17 residues long. Germline CDR1 SGHRS, CDR2 YFSETQ.

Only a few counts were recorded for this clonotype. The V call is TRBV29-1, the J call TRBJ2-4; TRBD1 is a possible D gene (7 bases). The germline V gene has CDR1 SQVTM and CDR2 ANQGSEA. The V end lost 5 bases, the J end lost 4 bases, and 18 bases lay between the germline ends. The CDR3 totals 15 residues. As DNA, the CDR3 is TGCAGCGTTCGTGACCCAGGGGGGATAAAAAACATTCAGTACTTC. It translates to CSVRDPGGIKNIQYF.

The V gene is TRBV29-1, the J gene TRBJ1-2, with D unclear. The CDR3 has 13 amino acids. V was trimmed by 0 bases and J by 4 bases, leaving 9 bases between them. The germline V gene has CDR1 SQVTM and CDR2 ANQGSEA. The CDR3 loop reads CSVEELSSYGYTF. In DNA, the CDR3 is TGCAGCGTTGAAGAGCTATCCAGCTATGGCTACACCTTC. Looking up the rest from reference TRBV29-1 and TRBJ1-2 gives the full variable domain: SAVISQKPSRDICQRGTSLTIQCQVDSQVTMMFWYRQQPGQSLTLIATANQGSEATYESGFVIDKFPISRPNLTFSTLTVSNMSPEDSSIYLCSVEELSSYGYTFGSGTRLTVV.

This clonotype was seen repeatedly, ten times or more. As DNA, the CDR3 is TGCAGCGTTGTAGCGACAGAGAATGGCTACACCTTC. It encodes CSVVATENGYTF. The chain links TRBV29-1 to TRBJ1-2, with D possibly being TRBD1 (5 bases). The CDR3 loop spans 12 amino acids. Trimming shortened V by 4 bases and J by 6 bases, and 12 bases separated the two germline ends. Germline CDR1 and CDR2: SQVTM and ANQGSEA.